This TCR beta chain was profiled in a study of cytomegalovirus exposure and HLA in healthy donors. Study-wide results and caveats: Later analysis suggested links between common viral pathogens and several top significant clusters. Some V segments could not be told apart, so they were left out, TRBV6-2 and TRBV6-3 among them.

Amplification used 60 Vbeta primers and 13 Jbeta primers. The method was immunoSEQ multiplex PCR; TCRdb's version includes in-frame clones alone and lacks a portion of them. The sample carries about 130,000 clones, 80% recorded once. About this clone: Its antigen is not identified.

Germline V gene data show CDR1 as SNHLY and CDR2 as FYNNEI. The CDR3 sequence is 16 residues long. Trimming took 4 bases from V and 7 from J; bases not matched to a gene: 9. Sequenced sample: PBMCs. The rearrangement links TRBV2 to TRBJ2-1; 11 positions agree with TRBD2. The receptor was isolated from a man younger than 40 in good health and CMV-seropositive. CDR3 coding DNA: TGTGCCAGCAGTGTAGCGGGGGGGCCGAGTCGGAATGAGCAGTTCTTC. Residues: CASSVAGGPSRNEQFF. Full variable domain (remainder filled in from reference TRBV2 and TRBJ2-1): EPEVTQTPSHQVTQMGQEVILRCVPISNHLYFYWYRQILGQKVEFLVSFYNNEISEKSEIFDDQFSVERPDGSNFTLKIRSTKLEDSAMYFCASSVAGGPSRNEQFFGPGTRLTVL.